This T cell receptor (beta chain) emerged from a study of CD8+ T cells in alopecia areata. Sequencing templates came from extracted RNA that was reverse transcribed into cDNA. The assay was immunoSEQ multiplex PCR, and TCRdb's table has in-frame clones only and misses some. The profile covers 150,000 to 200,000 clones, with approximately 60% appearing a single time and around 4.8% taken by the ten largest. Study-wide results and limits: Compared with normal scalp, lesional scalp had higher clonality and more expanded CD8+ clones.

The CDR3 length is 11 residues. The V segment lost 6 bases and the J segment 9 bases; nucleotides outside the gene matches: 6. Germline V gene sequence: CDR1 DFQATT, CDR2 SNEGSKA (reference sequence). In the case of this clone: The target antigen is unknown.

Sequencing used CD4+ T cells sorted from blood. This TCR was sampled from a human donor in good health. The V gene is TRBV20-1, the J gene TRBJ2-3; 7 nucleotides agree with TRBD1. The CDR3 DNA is TGCAGTGCCCCGGGACAGAAGACGCAGTATTTT. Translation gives CSAPGQKTQYF.